This TCR beta chain was sequenced in a study of shared clonotypes between healthy human individuals (TCRdb year 2020). Regarding the complete study: The cohort included three men and a couple of women between 18 and 49 years of age. Libraries were prepared and TCR repertoires were sequenced by different laboratories using diverse techniques, in order to increase sequencing depth and limit assay-specific biases. Per donor, leukapheresis produced somewhere between about 0.94 and 10 billion PBMCs. Per donor, three plates each were used for CD4 naive and CD4 memory, two for CD8 naive, and one for CD8 memory. To estimate repertoire size and how much clonotypes are shared between individuals, the study performed deep sequencing of blood TCR repertoires from a handful of healthy adults. General conclusions and limits of the study: The genetic and exposure-history diversity represented was limited by the small number of donors. Estimated clonotype richness was generally larger for naive than for memory subsets. About 4.5% of naive CD4, 3.5% of naive CD8, approximately 2% of memory CD4, and 0.4% of memory CD8 clonotypes were shared across a few donors. Pairwise subsampling led to the expectation that sequencing depth would affect the degree of clonotype sharing among donors. Compared with non-shared clonotypes, clonotypes shared by all four sorted-subset donors had higher generation probabilities. Even with the large sequencing depth, rarefaction of the sorted-subset datasets indicated that sequencing was incomplete. Sampling was restricted to blood, and TCR repertoires in tissue are likely to differ from TCR repertoires in blood.

Looking up the germline V gene (reference sequence) yields CDR1 PRHDT and CDR2 FYEKMQ. The CDR3 contains 15 residues, cysteine and phenylalanine counted. This entry keeps only the CDR3 DNA: 45 bases, framed from base 1. Unmatched junction bases come to 8, with V trimmed by 5 bases and J by 2 bases. CD8 naive samples were obtained by positive selection for CCR7 among CD45RO-negative cells, yielding a CD45RA+CCR7+ population from which TemRA cells were excluded. Donors were healthy HIV-negative adults with no recently reported acute infections or vaccinations. All donors were Caucasian adults living in Nashville, Tennessee, USA. Blood was collected by leukapheresis, and PBMCs were isolated by Ficoll-Histopaque density gradient centrifugation and then cryopreserved in liquid nitrogen vapor phase. Analytical flow cytometry was used to check the purity and quantity of every magnetically sorted T cell population. Genomic DNA was isolated from each sorted fraction and quantified by UV absorbance on a Nanodrop 2000c.

Concerning this clone: Its antigen target is currently unknown. No much larger clone is present one base from it, and per-base qualities are unavailable. This sample also contains other DNA sequences that code for the same CDR3.

Using the deep immunoSEQ assay, multiplex PCR amplified TCR CDR3 regions from genomic DNA. Extracted genomic DNA from each cell subset was spread evenly across all wells of several immunoSEQ 96-well plates, with each plate serving as a replicate. For sorted subsets, about 200 ng genomic DNA, equal to about 30,000 T cell genomes, was loaded into each replicate PCR. Purified libraries were measured with a Qubit 3.0 fluorometer, size-checked on a Bioanalyzer 2100, and measured again with the KAPA Library Quantification kit. Each immunoSEQ 96-well plate was sequenced on its own single-read 150-cycle Illumina NextSeq 550 flow cell. As for the original processing: The immunoSEQ output contained only junctional sequences without quality scores, so filtering could not match that applied to full-length reads. Sequences were annotated with PyIR, a Python wrapper for IgBLAST v1.9, and V/J genes and CDR3 were assigned using IMGT germline references. Reads with weak V/J assignments (E-value above 1e-6), missing CDR3, stop codons, out-of-frame junctions, or ambiguous translated residues were removed. V3J clonotypes were defined by identical inferred V gene, J gene, and CDR3 amino acid sequence. Percentage overlap between repertoires was calculated by dividing the number of shared unique clonotypes by the size of the smaller repertoire. Repertoire richness was assessed with RTK rarefaction, the Chao1 estimator, and Recon v2.1 estimates of unobserved clonotypes. For all TCRbeta clonotypes obtained by the gDNA method from a handful of donors, generation probabilities were computed with OLGA. In TCRdb, the immuneACCESS table is reduced to in-frame sequences with V and J assigned. These tables do not hold every clone; where another copy was compared, an unresolved V gene accounts for under half, and the others remain unexplained. V and J calls and clone size are those listed in that table; D and trimming were worked out from the DNA. In all, the sample holds 1.5 million to 2.5 million clones, and about 94% of those were seen once. The top ten clones comprise 1% to 1.5% of the sample.

This receptor was taken from a man aged 18 to 30 in good health. This receptor chain uses TRBV13 and TRBJ2-7; TRBD1 fits 8 bases in the junction. Sequenced material: naive CD8+ T cells sorted from blood. Interpreted using the paper, the cell subset or site label stands for: CD45RA+CCR7+. The DNA is as follows: TGTGCCAGCAGCCCAGGGGGCCAAGGGGCCTACGAGCAGTACTTC. Translated, this is CASSPGGQGAYEQYF.